What follows describes a single TCR beta chain. Its antigen is unidentified. MiXCR, run by TCRdb on the 5' RACE reads, gives a single entry per CDR3 protein. The data contain roughly 340,000 distinct CDR3 sequences, less than 25% of them singletons. This record belongs to a study of T-cell memory formation after mild COVID-19. Regarding the study as a whole: The finding that pre-infection memory included some responding clones suggested that cross-reactive memory joined.

The TCR comes from a young man who had mild COVID-19 (a few samples of this study predate the infection). Cell type and time point are not known. The specimen sequenced was PBMCs or a T cell subset sorted from them (not recorded which).

In DNA form, the CDR3 reads TGCGCCAGCAGTCGGACGCTGGGGGACGAGGGTAGCACAGATACGCAGTATTTT. Its translation: CASSRTLGDEGSTDTQYF. The chain is built from TRBV23-1 and TRBJ2-3, with D perhaps given as TRBD1 or TRBD2 (5 bases each). TRBV23-1 is an ORF for which the function is uncertain. V was shortened by 4 bases and J by 0 bases, with 20 bases between the two germline ends. This CDR3 spans 18 amino acids.